Below, 6 T cell receptor beta chains from the same sample are listed, as sequenced in a study of blood T cell repertoires in COVID-19. Assay: immunoSEQ multiplex PCR; the TCRdb copy retains only in-frame clones and omits some. Of some 400,000 clones in the sample, approximately 93% are singletons; the top ten hold roughly 0.9%. Sequencing was carried out using PBMCs or T cells enriched from blood (not recorded which). All receptors derive from a woman in her forties who had been exposed to COVID-19.

The chain is built from TRBV19 and TRBJ1-1; TRBD1 matches at 8 bases. V shed 6 bases and J 5 bases; nucleotides not matched to a gene: 8. CDR3 length: 14 amino acids. Germline V gives CDR1 LNHDA, CDR2 SQIVND (reference sequence). CDR3 sequence (DNA): TGTGCCAGTAGACCAGGGGGCGAGGGAACTGAAGCTTTCTTT. Translating gives CASRPGGEGTEAFF.

This rearrangement joins TRBV24-1 to TRBJ1-5; no firm D call. Trimming took 4 bases from V and 6 from J, leaving 9 bases between them. There are 13 residues in the CDR3. CDR1 and CDR2 (germline): KGHDR, SFDVKD. In DNA form, the CDR3 reads TGTGCCACCAGTGACTTCCTCGGTCAGCCCCAGCATTTT. Protein product: CATSDFLGQPQHF.

This chain uses TRBV11-2 with TRBJ1-6; D is undetermined. Germline V gene data show CDR1 as SGHAT and CDR2 as FQNNGV. This CDR3 contains 14 residues. Trimming stripped 1 base from V and 10 bases from J, with 11 bases between. In DNA, the CDR3 is TGTGCCAGCAGCTTAGGGTGGGGAGGGTCACCCCTCCACTTT. Translation: CASSLGWGGSPLHF.

This clone occurred once. J is TRBJ1-3 and V is TRBV18; TRBD1 is a possible D gene (5 bases). Trimming removed 2 bases at V and 5 bases at J, with 13 bases between. The CDR3 length is 15 residues. Germline V gives CDR1 KGHSH, CDR2 LQKENI. CDR3 residues: CASSPSQGSRNTIYF. The CDR3, as DNA: TGTGCCAGCTCACCATCGCAGGGCTCGAGAAACACCATATATTTT.

The rearrangement links TRBV14 to TRBJ1-4; D gene uncertain. V dropped 6 bases and J dropped 1 base, with 12 bases sitting between them. The CDR3 is 15 residues long. Germline CDR1 SGHDN, CDR2 FVKESK. CDR3 coding DNA: TGTGCCAGCAGTAATGGACTGGGAACTAATGAAAAACTGTTTTTT. It codes for CASSNGLGTNEKLFF.

This clone was observed once. V and J are TRBV10-1 and TRBJ1-2; 11 positions agree with TRBD1. With V trimmed by 6 bases and J by 7 bases, 1 base remained unmatched. Germline CDR1 and CDR2: WNHNN and SYGVQD (reference sequence). This CDR3 has 12 residues. CDR3 in amino acids: CASRGTGGGYTF. The CDR3 bases are TGCGCCAGCAGAGGGACAGGGGGTGGCTACACCTTC.